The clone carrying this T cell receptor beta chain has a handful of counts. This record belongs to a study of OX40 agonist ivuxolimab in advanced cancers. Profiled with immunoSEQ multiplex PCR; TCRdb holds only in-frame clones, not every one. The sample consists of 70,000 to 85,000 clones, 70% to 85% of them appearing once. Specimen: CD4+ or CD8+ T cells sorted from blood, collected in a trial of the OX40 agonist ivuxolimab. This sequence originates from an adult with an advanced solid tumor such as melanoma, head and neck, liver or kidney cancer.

CDR3 residues: CASTPYNSPLHF. In nucleotides, the CDR3 is TGTGCCAGCACCCCTTATAATTCACCCCTCCACTTT. The V gene is TRBV6-6, the J gene TRBJ1-6, with no clear D. This CDR3 spans 12 amino acids. Germline CDR1 MNHNY, CDR2 SVGAGI (reference sequence). V was cut by 7 bases and J by 4 bases, with 5 bases left in between.